The 25 T cell receptor beta chains in this list originate from one sample, sequenced in a study of T cell changes during pregnancy in multiple sclerosis. Sequenced by immunoSEQ multiplex PCR; TCRdb stores in-frame clones only, minus some. The data hold about 110,000 clones, with approximately 90% observed a single time. The specimen comprised peripheral blood, sampled in the third trimester of pregnancy. Source of these receptors: a female donor with multiple sclerosis, enrolled in a pregnancy study.

The chain recombines TRBV5-1 with TRBJ2-2; no clear D. V lost 0 bases and J lost 9, with 9 bases in between. The CDR3 extends over 13 amino acids. Looked up from germline, CDR1 is SGHRS and CDR2 is YFSETQ. In nucleotides, the CDR3 is TGCGCCAGCAGCTTGGAACGGAGCAGGGAGCTGTTTTTT. Translating gives CASSLERSRELFF.

The chain links TRBV7-9 to TRBJ1-1; D gene uncertain. The CDR3 is 15 residues long. Germline CDR1 reads SEHNR; CDR2 reads FQNEAQ (reference sequence). V gave up 1 base and J gave up 0 bases, with 9 bases separating them. The DNA of the CDR3 is TGTGCCAGCAGCTTAGGGGCTCCGCTGAACACTGAAGCTTTCTTT. Its protein product is CASSLGAPLNTEAFF.

CDR3 DNA: TGTGCCAGCAGCCCTCGGACAGGGAATGGAAACATTCAGTACTTC. Translation: CASSPRTGNGNIQYF. The chain recombines TRBV7-3 with TRBJ2-4, with 8 positions matching TRBD1. The CDR3 runs to 15 residues. CDR1 is SGHTA, CDR2 FQGTGA, per germline. J lost 6 bases, V lost 5 bases, and 9 bases had no gene match.

The chain carries TRBV5-4 and TRBJ2-1; tentatively, D is TRBD1 (5 bases). The germline gives CDR1 SGHNT, CDR2 YYREEE (reference sequence). The CDR3 is made up of 13 amino acids. V was pared by 3 bases and J by 8 bases, with 12 bases between. Here the CDR3 DNA reads TGTGCCAGCAGCTCCCTCAGGGAACATGAGCAGTTCTTC. It encodes CASSSLREHEQFF.

V and J are TRBV27 and TRBJ1-2; 7 bases are a match to TRBD1. The CDR3 consists of 15 residues. Germline-derived CDR1 and CDR2 are MNHEY and SMNVEV (reference sequence). V lost 2 bases, J lost 5 bases, and 8 bases stayed unmatched. Here the CDR3 DNA reads TGTGCCAGCAGTTTAGGCGCGAAGGGGGCTTATGGCTACACCTTC. Translation gives CASSLGAKGAYGYTF.

The chain has TRBV19 and TRBJ1-2; D call uncertain. The CDR3 has 14 amino acids. Germline values: CDR1 LNHDA, CDR2 SQIVND (reference sequence). The V and J ends lost 1 base and 2 bases respectively, with 8 bases between them. CDR3 region: CASSIVGRNYGYTF. CDR3 DNA sequence: TGTGCCAGTAGTATAGTGGGCAGGAACTATGGCTACACCTTC. The entire variable domain, with the rest obtained from reference TRBV19 and TRBJ1-2, is as follows: DGGITQSPKYLFRKEGQNVTLSCEQNLNHDAMYWYRQDPGQGLRLIYYSQIVNDFQKGDIAEGYSVSREKKESFPLTVTSAQKNPTAFYLCASSIVGRNYGYTFGSGTRLTVV.

V and J are TRBV27 and TRBJ1-4; 11 bases match TRBD1. Germline V gene sequence: CDR1 MNHEY, CDR2 SMNVEV (reference sequence). The ends lost 5 bases at V and 0 bases at J; junction bases unmatched: 2. CDR3 length: 16 residues. The CDR3 nucleotides read TGTGCCAGCAGTGGGGGACAGGGGGCAACTAATGAAAAACTGTTTTTT. Residues: CASSGGQGATNEKLFF.

This clone was observed once. This rearrangement joins TRBV27 to TRBJ1-4; D remains unclear. V was shortened by 5 bases and J by 8 bases, with 15 bases between the two germline ends. The CDR3 sequence is 14 residues long. The germline CDR1 and CDR2 sequences are MNHEY and SMNVEV (reference sequence). The CDR3 here is CASSRGRELEKLFF. The CDR3 nucleotides read TGTGCCAGCAGTAGAGGGCGGGAGTTAGAAAAACTGTTTTTT.

The rearrangement links TRBV4-1 to TRBJ2-2, with unresolved D. Germline V lookup: CDR1 MGHRA, CDR2 YSYEKL. The CDR3 length is 16 residues. Trimming stripped 1 base from V and 6 bases from J, with 15 bases between. CDR3 sequence reads: CASSQARLPVAGELFF. DNA of the CDR3: TGCGCCAGCAGCCAAGCACGTTTACCCGTAGCCGGGGAGCTGTTTTTT.

The rearrangement joins TRBV4-1 to TRBJ2-7; 9 nucleotides align to TRBD1. V shed 2 bases and J 2 bases; nucleotides not matched to a gene: 7. The CDR3 sequence is 16 residues long. Germline values: CDR1 MGHRA, CDR2 YSYEKL. The CDR3 sequence is CASSQLDRGGPYEQYF. The CDR3 bases are TGCGCCAGCAGCCAACTCGACAGGGGGGGCCCCTACGAGCAGTACTTC.

The rearrangement links TRBV20-1 to TRBJ2-5; D uncertain. This CDR3 contains 11 residues. V lost 4 bases and J 0 bases, leaving 3 bases between the germline ends. CDR1 and CDR2 from the germline V gene are DFQATT and SNEGSKA (reference sequence). The CDR3 sequence: CSATHQETQYF. In DNA form, the CDR3 reads TGCAGTGCTACTCACCAAGAGACCCAGTACTTC.

This clone was counted once. This chain connects TRBV6-4 to TRBJ2-3; 8 positions match TRBD1. This CDR3 has 14 residues. Trimming cost V 6 bases and J 3 bases; bases outside gene matches: 5. Germline CDR1 MRHNA, CDR2 SNTAGT. In DNA form, the CDR3 reads TGTGCCAGCAGCCCGACAGGGGAGACAGATACGCAGTATTTT. This codes for CASSPTGETDTQYF.

This chain connects TRBV19 to TRBJ2-2; 7 bases are a match to TRBD2. Looked up from germline, CDR1 is LNHDA and CDR2 is SQIVND (reference sequence). The CDR3 runs to 16 residues. J lost 5 bases, V lost 1 base, and 7 bases had no gene match. The CDR3 region is CASSIAGGGWTGELFF. CDR3 DNA: TGTGCCAGTAGTATAGCGGGAGGTGGATGGACCGGGGAGCTGTTTTTT.

The chain joins TRBV5-5 to TRBJ2-3; TRBD2 matches 9 bases. CDR3 length equals 16 residues. V lost 3 bases and J lost 3; bases outside the gene matches: 8. Germline lookup yields CDR1 SGHKS and CDR2 YYEKEE (reference sequence). In DNA, the CDR3 is TGTGCCAGCAGCTACCCCTTAGCGGGAGCGACAGATACGCAGTATTTT. It codes for CASSYPLAGATDTQYF. Together with reference TRBV5-5 and TRBJ2-3, the CDR3 gives the full variable domain: DAGVTQSPTHLIKTRGQQVTLRCSPISGHKSVSWYQQVLGQGPQFIFQYYEKEERGRGNFPDRFSARQFPNYSSELNVNALLLGDSALYLCASSYPLAGATDTQYFGPGTRLTVL.

This rearrangement joins TRBV9 to TRBJ2-1, with TRBD2 matching 12 bases. Per the germline V gene, CDR1 is SGDLS and CDR2 is YYNGEE. CDR3 length: 23 residues. J was trimmed by 0 bases and V by 1 base; bases with no gene match: 20. The CDR3 loop is CASSVKRGDPGLAGAFSYNEQFF. The CDR3 DNA is TGTGCCAGCAGCGTAAAAAGAGGAGACCCGGGACTAGCGGGTGCTTTCTCCTACAATGAGCAGTTCTTC.

This chain joins TRBV2 and TRBJ2-5; D might be TRBD2 (5 bases). Trimming removed 1 base at V and 1 base at J, with 13 bases between. Germline lookup yields CDR1 SNHLY and CDR2 FYNNEI. The CDR3 has 16 residues. CDR3 DNA: TGTGCCAGCAGTGAAGGGGATAGCGCATTCCAAGAGACCCAGTACTTC. Translation gives CASSEGDSAFQETQYF.

In DNA form, the CDR3 reads TGTGCCAGCAGCGTAGGCACCCAGACTAGCGGCCTCTACAATGAGCAGTTCTTC. The encoded protein is CASSVGTQTSGLYNEQFF. The rearrangement joins TRBV9 to TRBJ2-1, with 9 bases matching TRBD2. The CDR3 totals 18 residues. V lost 0 bases, J lost 3 bases, and 10 bases stayed unmatched. Germline lookup yields CDR1 SGDLS and CDR2 YYNGEE.

CDR3 amino acids: CASRGLNTIYF. The CDR3 coding sequence is TGTGCCAGCAGGGGACTAAACACCATATATTTT. The chain joins TRBV28 to TRBJ1-3, with D possibly being TRBD1 (5 bases). Trimming left V 6 bases short and J 6 bases short, with 6 bases between. The V gene's germline CDR1 is MDHEN and CDR2 SYDVKM. The CDR3 extends over 11 amino acids.

V gene TRBV5-1 combines with J gene TRBJ1-1; weak D call: TRBD1 (5 bases). Germline V gene lookup returns CDR1 SGHRS and CDR2 YFSETQ. The length of the CDR3 is 14 residues. V was clipped by 4 bases and J by 1 base, with 11 bases between them. The CDR3 here is CASSTAQGNTEAFF. The DNA for the CDR3 is TGCGCCAGCAGCACCGCCCAGGGGAACACTGAAGCTTTCTTT.

The DNA of the CDR3 is TGCGCCAGCAGCCTGACAGGGGGTAACCACGAGCAGTACTTC. Translated, it gives CASSLTGGNHEQYF. The chain is built from TRBV5-1 and TRBJ2-7; 9 bases agree with TRBD1. CDR1 SGHRS and CDR2 YFSETQ come from the germline V gene. J gave up 5 bases and V 4 bases, and 7 bases lay outside the gene matches. The CDR3 runs 14 residues.

The gene calls are TRBV5-1 and TRBJ2-7; 11 bases agree with TRBD2. J gave up 2 bases and V 0 bases, and 7 bases lay outside the gene matches. The CDR3 is 17 amino acids. The V gene's germline CDR1 is SGHRS and CDR2 YFSETQ. CDR3: CASSLALAGGDTYEQYF. CDR3 sequence (DNA): TGCGCCAGCAGCTTGGCGCTAGCGGGGGGAGACACCTACGAGCAGTACTTC.

The chain combines TRBV6-6 with TRBJ2-2; 8 bases line up with TRBD2. CDR3 length: 14 amino acids. Trimming took 6 bases from V and 3 from J; bases not matched to a gene: 3. Germline CDR1 is MNHNY and CDR2 is SVGAGI (reference sequence). CDR3 sequence reads: CASSFGGDTGELFF. The CDR3 coding sequence is TGTGCCAGCAGCTTCGGGGGGGACACCGGGGAGCTGTTTTTT.

The rearrangement uses TRBV5-8 and TRBJ1-5; 10 nucleotides align to TRBD1. Trimming removed 4 bases from V and 2 bases from J; junction bases left unmatched: 6. Germline assignment: CDR1 SGHTS and CDR2 YDEGEE. This CDR3 has 16 residues. For the CDR3, the DNA is TGTGCCAGCAGCCCTTGGGGGACAGGGGGCAATCAGCCCCAGCATTTT. Translating gives CASSPWGTGGNQPQHF.

The chain links TRBV29-1 to TRBJ2-4, with a weak D call TRBD1 (6 bases). Per germline, CDR1 SQVTM and CDR2 ANQGSEA. This CDR3 has 11 residues. The ends were cut back, 7 bases at V and 10 bases at J, with 14 bases in the middle. The CDR3 sequence: CSGAGAEIQYF. For the CDR3, the DNA is TGCAGCGGCGCAGGGGCTGAGATTCAGTACTTC.

The V call is TRBV5-1, the J call TRBJ1-1; unclear D gene. Trimming stripped 3 bases from V and 0 bases from J, with 9 bases between. Germline V gene lookup returns CDR1 SGHRS and CDR2 YFSETQ. This CDR3 region has 14 residues. The CDR3 coding sequence is TGCGCCAGCAGCTCTTTAACAGTGAACACTGAAGCTTTCTTT. It encodes CASSSLTVNTEAFF. The full variable domain, its missing parts supplied by reference TRBV5-1 and TRBJ1-1, is KAGVTQTPRYLIKTRGQQVTLSCSPISGHRSVSWYQQTPGQGLQFLFEYFSETQRNKGNFPGRFSGRQFSNSRSEMNVSTLELGDSALYLCASSSLTVNTEAFFGQGTRLTVV.